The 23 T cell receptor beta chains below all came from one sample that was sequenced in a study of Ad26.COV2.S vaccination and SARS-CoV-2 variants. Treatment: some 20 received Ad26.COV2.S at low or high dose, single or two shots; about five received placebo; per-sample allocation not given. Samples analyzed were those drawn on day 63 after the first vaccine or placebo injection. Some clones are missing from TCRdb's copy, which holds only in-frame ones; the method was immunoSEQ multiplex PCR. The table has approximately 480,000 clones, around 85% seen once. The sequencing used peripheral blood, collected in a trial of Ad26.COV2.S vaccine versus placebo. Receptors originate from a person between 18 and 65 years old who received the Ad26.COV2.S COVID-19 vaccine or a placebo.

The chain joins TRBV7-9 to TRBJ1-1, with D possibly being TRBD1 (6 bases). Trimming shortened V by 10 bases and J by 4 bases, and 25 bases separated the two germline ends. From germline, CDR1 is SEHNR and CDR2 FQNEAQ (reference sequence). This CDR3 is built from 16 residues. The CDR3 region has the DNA TGTGCCACTTTATCAGTAACAGGGACTCGCGGCACTGAAGCTTTCTTT. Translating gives CATLSVTGTRGTEAFF.

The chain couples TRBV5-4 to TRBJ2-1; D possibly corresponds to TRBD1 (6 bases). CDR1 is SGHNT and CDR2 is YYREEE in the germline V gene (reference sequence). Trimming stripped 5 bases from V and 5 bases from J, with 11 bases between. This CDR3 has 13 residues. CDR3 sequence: CASSRPGDNEQFF. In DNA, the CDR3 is TGTGCCAGCAGTAGACCAGGGGACAATGAGCAGTTCTTC.

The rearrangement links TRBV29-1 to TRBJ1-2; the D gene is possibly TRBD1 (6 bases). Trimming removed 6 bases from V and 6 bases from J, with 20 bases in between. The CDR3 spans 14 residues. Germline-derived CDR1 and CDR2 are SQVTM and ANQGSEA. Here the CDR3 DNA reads TGCAGCGTAGAAAAGGGAGGGGGATTTGATGGCTACACCTTC. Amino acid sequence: CSVEKGGGFDGYTF.

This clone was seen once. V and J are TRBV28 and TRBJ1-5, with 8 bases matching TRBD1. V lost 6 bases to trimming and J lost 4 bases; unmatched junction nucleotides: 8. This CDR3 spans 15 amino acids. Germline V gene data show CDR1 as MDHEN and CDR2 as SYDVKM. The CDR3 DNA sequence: TGTGCCAGCAGAACAACAGGGGGAGGGAATCAGCCCCAGCATTTT. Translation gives CASRTTGGGNQPQHF.

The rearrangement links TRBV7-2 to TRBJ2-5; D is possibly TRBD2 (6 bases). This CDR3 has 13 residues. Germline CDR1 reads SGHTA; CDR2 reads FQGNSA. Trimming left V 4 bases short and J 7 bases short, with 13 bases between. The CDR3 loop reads CASSSPGLLTQYF. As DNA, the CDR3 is TGTGCCAGCAGCTCCCCGGGACTGCTGACCCAGTACTTC.

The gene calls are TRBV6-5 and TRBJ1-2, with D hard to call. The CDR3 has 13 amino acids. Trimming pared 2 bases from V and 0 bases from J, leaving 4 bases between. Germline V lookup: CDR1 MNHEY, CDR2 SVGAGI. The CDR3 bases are TGTGCCAGCAGTTACGGGGCTAACTATGGCTACACCTTC. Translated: CASSYGANYGYTF.

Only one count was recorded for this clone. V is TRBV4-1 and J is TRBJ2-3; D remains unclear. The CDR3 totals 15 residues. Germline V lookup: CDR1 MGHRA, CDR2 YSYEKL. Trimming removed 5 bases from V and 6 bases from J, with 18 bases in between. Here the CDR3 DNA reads TGCGCCAGCAGCGAGACCCAGACCTTTGGGGATACGCAGTATTTT. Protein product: CASSETQTFGDTQYF.

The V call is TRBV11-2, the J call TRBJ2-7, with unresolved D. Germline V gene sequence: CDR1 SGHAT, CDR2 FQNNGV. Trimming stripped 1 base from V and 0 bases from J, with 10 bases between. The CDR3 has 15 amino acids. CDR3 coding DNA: TGTGCCAGCAGCTTAGTTTTTGGCAACTCCTACGAGCAGTACTTC. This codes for CASSLVFGNSYEQYF.

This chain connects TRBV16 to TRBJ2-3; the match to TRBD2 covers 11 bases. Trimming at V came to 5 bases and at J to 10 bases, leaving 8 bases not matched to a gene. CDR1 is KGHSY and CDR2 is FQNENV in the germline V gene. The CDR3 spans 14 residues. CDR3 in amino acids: CASSSTSGSGAQYF. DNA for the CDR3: TGTGCCAGCAGCTCTACTAGCGGGAGTGGGGCGCAGTATTTT.

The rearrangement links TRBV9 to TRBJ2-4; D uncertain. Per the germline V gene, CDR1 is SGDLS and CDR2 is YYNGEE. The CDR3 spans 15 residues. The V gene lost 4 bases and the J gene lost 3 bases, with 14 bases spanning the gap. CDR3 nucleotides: TGTGCCAGCAGCCCACCTGTTATCGGCAAAAACATTCAGTACTTC. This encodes CASSPPVIGKNIQYF.

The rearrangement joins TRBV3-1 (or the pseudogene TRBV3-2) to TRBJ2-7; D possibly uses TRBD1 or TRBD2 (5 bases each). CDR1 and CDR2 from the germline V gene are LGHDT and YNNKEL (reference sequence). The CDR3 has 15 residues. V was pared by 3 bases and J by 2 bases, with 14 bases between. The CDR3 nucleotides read TGTGCCAGCAGCCAGAAAACCGGGGCCGCCTACGAGCAGTACTTC. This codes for CASSQKTGAAYEQYF.

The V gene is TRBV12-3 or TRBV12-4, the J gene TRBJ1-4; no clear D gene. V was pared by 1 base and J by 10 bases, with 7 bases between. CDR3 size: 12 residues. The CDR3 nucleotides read TGTGCCAGCAGTTTAGTCGCGGGAAAACTGTTTTTT. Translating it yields CASSLVAGKLFF.

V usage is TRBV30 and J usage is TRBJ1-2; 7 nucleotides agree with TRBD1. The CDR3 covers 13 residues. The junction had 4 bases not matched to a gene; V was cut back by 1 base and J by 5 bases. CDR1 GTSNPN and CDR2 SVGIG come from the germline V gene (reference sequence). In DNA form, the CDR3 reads TGTGCCTGGAGTGAGAACAGGGGATATGGCTACACCTTC. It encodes CAWSENRGYGYTF.

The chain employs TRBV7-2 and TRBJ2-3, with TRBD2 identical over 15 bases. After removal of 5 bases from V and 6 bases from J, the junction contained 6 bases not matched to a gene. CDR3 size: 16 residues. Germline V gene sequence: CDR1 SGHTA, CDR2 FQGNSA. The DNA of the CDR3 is TGTGCCAGCAGCAGACCGGGACTAGCGGGAGGTGATACGCAGTATTTT. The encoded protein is CASSRPGLAGGDTQYF.

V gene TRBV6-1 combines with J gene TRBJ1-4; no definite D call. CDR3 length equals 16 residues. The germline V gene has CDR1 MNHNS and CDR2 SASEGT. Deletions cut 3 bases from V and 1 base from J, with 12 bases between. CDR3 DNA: TGTGCCAGCAGTGAGAGGAGAACCCAAACTAATGAAAAACTGTTTTTT. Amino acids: CASSERRTQTNEKLFF.

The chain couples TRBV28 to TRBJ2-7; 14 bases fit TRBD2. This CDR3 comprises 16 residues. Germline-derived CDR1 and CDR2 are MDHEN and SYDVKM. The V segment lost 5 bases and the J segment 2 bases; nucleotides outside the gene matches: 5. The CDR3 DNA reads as TGTGCCAGCAGTACTCCGGGACTAGCGGGAGCCTACGAGCAGTACTTC. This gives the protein CASSTPGLAGAYEQYF.

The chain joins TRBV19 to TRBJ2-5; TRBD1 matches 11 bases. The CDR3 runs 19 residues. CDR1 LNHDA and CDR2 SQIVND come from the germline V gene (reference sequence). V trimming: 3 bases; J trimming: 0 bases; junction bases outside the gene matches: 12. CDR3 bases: TGTGCCAGTAGTATCCTAATATCCGGGACAGGGGGAAACCAAGAGACCCAGTACTTC. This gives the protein CASSILISGTGGNQETQYF.

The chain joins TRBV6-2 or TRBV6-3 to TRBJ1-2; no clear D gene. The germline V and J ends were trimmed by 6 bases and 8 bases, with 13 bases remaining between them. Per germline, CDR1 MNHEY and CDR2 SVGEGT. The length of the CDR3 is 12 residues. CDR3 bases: TGTGCCAGCAGCGCCTTTGGGTTCGGCTACACCTTC. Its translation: CASSAFGFGYTF.

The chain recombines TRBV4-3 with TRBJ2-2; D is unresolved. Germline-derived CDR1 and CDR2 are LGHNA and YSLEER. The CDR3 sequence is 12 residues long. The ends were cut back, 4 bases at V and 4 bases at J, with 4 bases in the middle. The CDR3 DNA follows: TGCGCCAGCAGCCGAATCACCGGGGAGCTGTTTTTT. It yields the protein CASSRITGELFF.

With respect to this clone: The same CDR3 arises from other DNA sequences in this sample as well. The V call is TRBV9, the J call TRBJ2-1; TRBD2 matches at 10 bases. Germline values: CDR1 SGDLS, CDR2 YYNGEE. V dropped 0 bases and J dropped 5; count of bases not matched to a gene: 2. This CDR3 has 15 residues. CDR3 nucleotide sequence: TGTGCCAGCAGCGTAGGGACTAGCGGCCACAATGAGCAGTTCTTC. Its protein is CASSVGTSGHNEQFF.

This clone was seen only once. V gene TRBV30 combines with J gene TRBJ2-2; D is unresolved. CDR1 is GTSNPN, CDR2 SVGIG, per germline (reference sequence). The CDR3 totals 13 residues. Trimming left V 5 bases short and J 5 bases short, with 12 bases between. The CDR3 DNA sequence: TGTGCCTGGGGAAAGTCCCTAACCGGGGAGCTGTTTTTT. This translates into CAWGKSLTGELFF.

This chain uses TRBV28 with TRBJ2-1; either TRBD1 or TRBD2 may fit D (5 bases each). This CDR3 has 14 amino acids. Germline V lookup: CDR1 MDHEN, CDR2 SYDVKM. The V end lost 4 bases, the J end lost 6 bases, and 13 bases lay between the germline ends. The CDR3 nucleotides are TGTGCCAGCAGTTGGGACGCTTCGCGCAATGAGCAGTTCTTC. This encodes CASSWDASRNEQFF.

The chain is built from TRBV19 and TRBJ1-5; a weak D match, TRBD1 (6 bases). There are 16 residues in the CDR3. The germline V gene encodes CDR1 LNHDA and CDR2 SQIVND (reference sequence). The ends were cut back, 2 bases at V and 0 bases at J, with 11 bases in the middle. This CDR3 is CASSILTGFSNQPQHF. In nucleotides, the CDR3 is TGTGCCAGTAGTATATTGACAGGTTTTAGCAATCAGCCCCAGCATTTT. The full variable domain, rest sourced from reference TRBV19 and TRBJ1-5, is DGGITQSPKYLFRKEGQNVTLSCEQNLNHDAMYWYRQDPGQGLRLIYYSQIVNDFQKGDIAEGYSVSREKKESFPLTVTSAQKNPTAFYLCASSILTGFSNQPQHFGDGTRLSIL.